The source of this T cell receptor beta chain is a study (dated by TCRdb to about 2015). Notes on the research overall: The study set out to test whether tumor-infiltrating Tregs in breast cancer get recruited from blood Tregs or are instead converted in situ from other CD4+ T cell subsets.

What the study reported, not specific to this receptor: The TCR alpha and beta sequences of tumor-infiltrating Tregs showed the greatest overlap with tumor naive CD4+ T cells, followed by blood naive CD4+ T cells. Tumor memory CD4+ T cell TCR gene usage was found to cluster with blood and lymph node memory CD4+ cells and with lymph node naive CD4+ cells. The larger-cohort validation was restricted to a single TCR beta V-J rearrangement rather than whole repertoires.

Amplification of full-length TCR variable regions was done by 5' RACE PCR using constant-region reverse primers, and this step was followed by semi-nested PCR with Nested Universal Primer A. Using the ReliaPrep RNA Cell Miniprep System, total RNA was extracted, and the SMARTer RACE 5'/3' Kit was then used to reverse transcribe the RNA into 5'RACE-ready cDNA. An Illumina MiSeq was used to sequence the full-length TCR alpha and beta libraries, which had been barcoded with multiplex adaptors. Turning to the authors' computational methods: Sequencing data were pooled across the five patients for each of nine subset-tissue groups and compared by unsupervised clustering of TCR gene usage. The Morisita-Horn index was used to calculate repertoire similarity, with shared sequences weighted according to their contribution to each repertoire. Using fastp trimming at Q25 and MiXCR clonotype assembly, TCRdb reanalyzed the public sequencing data and kept in-frame beta chains. Each record represents a unique CDR3 protein, reported with the most common genes and DNA among its rows. Here the V and J calls rest on TCRdb's processing, not on the authors' analysis. The table for this sample lists roughly 8,500 distinct CDR3 sequences; under 50% of them were counted only once. Together, the top ten hold about 2.7% of the sample.

The germline V gene encodes CDR1 SNHLY and CDR2 FYNNEI. Cut back by 2 bases and 6 bases, the V and J ends lie 4 bases apart. The CDR3 goes from the cysteine to the phenylalanine over 11 residues. This entry keeps only the CDR3 DNA: 33 bases, framed from base 1. Tregs were isolated as CD4+CD25+CD127-/low cells. Tregs, naive and memory CD4+ T cells from tumor, blood and ipsilateral draining lymph nodes of five breast cancer patients underwent full-length TCR alpha and beta sequencing. Tumor tissue and lymph nodes from ipsilateral axillary dissection were perfused with PBS, minced and digested with collagenase I and hyaluronidase. Ficoll density gradient centrifugation was used to isolate mononuclear cells from either lymph nodes or roughly 50 ml of peripheral blood. Sorted cell populations were confirmed by FACS to exceed 90% purity. Concerning this clonotype: What antigen it recognizes has not been identified. No base qualities exist here, and no much larger clone lies one base off it.

The sample was Tregs sorted from a lymph node. The rearranged chain carries TRBV2 and TRBJ1-2, with the D gene not confidently named. The TCR sequence derives from a female donor with breast cancer. The DNA sequence reads TGTGCCAGCAGTGAATTGGATGGCTACACCTTC. The translation is CASSELDGYTF.